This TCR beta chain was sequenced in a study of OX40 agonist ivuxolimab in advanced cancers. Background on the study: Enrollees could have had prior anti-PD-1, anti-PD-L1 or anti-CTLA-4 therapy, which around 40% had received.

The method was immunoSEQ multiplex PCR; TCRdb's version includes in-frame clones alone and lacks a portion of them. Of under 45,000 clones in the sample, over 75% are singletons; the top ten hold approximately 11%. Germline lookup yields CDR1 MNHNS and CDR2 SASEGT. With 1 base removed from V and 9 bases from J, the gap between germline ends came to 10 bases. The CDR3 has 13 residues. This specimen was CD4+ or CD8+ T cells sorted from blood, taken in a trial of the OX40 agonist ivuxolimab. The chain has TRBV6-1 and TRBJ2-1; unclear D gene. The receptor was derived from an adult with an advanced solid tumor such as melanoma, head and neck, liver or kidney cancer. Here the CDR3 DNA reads TGTGCCAGCAGTGAAGTAGGGTCCGGTGAGCAGTTCTTC. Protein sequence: CASSEVGSGEQFF.